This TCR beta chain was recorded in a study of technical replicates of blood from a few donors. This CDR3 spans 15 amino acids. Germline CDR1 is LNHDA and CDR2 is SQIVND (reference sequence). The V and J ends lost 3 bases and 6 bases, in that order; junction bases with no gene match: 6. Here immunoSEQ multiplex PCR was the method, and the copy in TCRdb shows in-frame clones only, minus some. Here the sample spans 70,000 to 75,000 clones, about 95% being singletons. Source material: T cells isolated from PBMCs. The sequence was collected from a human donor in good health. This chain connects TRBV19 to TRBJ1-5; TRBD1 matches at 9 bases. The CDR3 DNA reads TGTGCCAGTAGTATCCCGGGACAGGGCGTTCAGCCCCAGCATTTT. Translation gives CASSIPGQGVQPQHF.